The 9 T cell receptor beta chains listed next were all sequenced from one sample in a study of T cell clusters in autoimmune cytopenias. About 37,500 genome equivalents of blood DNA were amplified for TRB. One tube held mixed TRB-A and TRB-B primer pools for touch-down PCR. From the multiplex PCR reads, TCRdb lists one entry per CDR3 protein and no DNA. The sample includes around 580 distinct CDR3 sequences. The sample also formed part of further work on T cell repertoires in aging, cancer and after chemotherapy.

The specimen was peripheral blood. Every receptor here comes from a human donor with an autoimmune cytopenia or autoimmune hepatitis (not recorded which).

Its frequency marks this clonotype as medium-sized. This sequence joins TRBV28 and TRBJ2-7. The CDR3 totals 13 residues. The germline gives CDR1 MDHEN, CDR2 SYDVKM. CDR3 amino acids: CASSLGQPYEQYF.

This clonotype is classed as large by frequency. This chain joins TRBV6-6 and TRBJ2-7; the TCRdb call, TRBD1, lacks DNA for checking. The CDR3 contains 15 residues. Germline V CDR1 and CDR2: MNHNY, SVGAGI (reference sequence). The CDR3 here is CASSSPGQGPYEQYF.

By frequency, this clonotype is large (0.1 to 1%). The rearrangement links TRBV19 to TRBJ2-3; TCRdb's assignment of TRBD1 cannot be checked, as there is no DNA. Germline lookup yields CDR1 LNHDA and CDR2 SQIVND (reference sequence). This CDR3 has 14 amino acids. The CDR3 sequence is CASMLRGSTDTQYF.

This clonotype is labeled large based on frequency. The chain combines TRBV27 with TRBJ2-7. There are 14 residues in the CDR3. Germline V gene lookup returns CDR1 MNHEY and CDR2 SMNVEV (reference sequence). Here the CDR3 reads CASSLGQGYYEQYF.

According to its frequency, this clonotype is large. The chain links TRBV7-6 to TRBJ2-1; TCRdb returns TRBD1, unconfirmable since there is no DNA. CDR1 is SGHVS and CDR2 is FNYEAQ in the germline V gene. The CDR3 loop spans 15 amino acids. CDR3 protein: CASSLQGGTYNEQFF.

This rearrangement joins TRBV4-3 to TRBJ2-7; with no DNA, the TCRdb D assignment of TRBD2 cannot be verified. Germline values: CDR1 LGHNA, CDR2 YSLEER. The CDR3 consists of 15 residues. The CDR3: CASQDEAGGSHEQYF.

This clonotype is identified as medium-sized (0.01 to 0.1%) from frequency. CDR3 sequence: CASSLTLAQNEKLFF. The chain recombines TRBV2 with TRBJ1-4. The germline V gene has CDR1 SNHLY and CDR2 FYNNEI. The CDR3 has 15 amino acids.

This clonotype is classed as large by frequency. CDR3 protein: CSVGSTGELFF. The V call is TRBV29-1, the J call TRBJ2-2. The CDR3 has 11 residues. Germline V lookup: CDR1 SQVTM, CDR2 ANQGSEA.

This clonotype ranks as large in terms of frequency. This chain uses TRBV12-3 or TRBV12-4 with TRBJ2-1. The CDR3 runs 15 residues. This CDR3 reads CASSPSASSYNEQFF.